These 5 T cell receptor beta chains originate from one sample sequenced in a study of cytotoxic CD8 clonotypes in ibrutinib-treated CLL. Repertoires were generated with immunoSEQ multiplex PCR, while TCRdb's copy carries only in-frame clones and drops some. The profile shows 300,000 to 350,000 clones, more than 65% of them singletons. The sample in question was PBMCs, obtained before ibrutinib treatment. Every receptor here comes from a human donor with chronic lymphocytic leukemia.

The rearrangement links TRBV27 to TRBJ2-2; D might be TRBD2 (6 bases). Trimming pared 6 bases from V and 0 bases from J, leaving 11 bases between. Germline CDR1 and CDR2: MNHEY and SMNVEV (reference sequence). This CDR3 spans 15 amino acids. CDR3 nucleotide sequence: TGTGCCAGCAGGGTTAGCGGAACGAACACCGGGGAGCTGTTTTTT. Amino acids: CASRVSGTNTGELFF.

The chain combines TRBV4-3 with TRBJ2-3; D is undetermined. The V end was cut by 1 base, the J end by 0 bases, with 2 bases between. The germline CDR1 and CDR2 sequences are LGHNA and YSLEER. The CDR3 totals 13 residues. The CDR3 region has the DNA TGCGCCAGCAGCCAAGGGAGCACAGATACGCAGTATTTT. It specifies CASSQGSTDTQYF.

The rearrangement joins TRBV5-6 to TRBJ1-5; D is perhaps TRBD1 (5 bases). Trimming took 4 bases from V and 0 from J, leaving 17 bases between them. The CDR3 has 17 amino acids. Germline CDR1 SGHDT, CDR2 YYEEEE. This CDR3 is CASSRNPGALSNQPQHF. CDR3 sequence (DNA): TGTGCCAGCAGCAGGAATCCCGGGGCACTTAGCAATCAGCCCCAGCATTTT.

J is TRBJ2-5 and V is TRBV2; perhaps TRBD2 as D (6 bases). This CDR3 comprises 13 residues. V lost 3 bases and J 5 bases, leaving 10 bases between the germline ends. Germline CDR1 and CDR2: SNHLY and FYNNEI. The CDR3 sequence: CASSDSGGETQYF. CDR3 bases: TGTGCCAGCAGTGATTCTGGAGGGGAGACCCAGTACTTC.

The CDR3 coding sequence is TGTGCCAGCAGCCTCGAAGGAGGCACCTGGAAAAGGACCATATATTTT. Protein sequence: CASSLEGGTWKRTIYF. This chain uses TRBV5-6 with TRBJ1-3; D remains ambiguous. The germline V gene has CDR1 SGHDT and CDR2 YYEEEE. The V end was cut by 4 bases, the J end by 10 bases, with 24 bases between. The CDR3 is 16 residues long.